These 27 T cell receptor beta chains came from one sample sequenced in a study of CD8 T cells in ankylosing spondylitis. In TCRdb, the 5' RACE reads were re-called with MiXCR into one record per CDR3 protein. The profile shows roughly 150,000 distinct CDR3 sequences, about 32% of them singletons. Sample: synovial fluid, either unsorted or a sorted T cell fraction (not recorded which). Every receptor here comes from a male donor with ankylosing spondylitis.

This chain links TRBV20-1 with TRBJ1-2; D remains unclear. The CDR3 length is 11 residues. The V end lost 5 bases, the J end lost 3 bases, and 7 bases lay between the germline ends. Looked up from germline, CDR1 is DFQATT and CDR2 is SNEGSKA (reference sequence). For the CDR3, the DNA is TGCAGTGCTCGGGGTGACTATGGCTACACCTTC. This gives the protein CSARGDYGYTF.

The chain combines TRBV20-1 with TRBJ1-1, with a weak D call TRBD1 (5 bases). Per the germline V gene, CDR1 is DFQATT and CDR2 is SNEGSKA (reference sequence). V gave up 0 bases and J gave up 8 bases, with 13 bases separating them. This CDR3 contains 13 residues. The DNA for the CDR3 is TGCAGTGCTAGAGACTGGGCAGGGAAGGAAGCTTTCTTT. This sequence encodes CSARDWAGKEAFF.

The chain is built from TRBV6-1 and TRBJ1-4, with D tentatively TRBD1 (6 bases). V was cut by 4 bases and J by 6 bases, with 18 bases left in between. Germline assignment: CDR1 MNHNS and CDR2 SASEGT. CDR3 length equals 16 residues. The CDR3 here is CASSGTTGQFYEKLFF. The CDR3 nucleotides read TGTGCCAGCAGTGGCACTACAGGGCAGTTTTATGAAAAACTGTTTTTT.

This clonotype was counted many times. V and J are TRBV7-2 and TRBJ1-1; D is unresolved. V was shortened by 1 base and J by 2 bases, with 8 bases between the two germline ends. This CDR3 contains 14 residues. Germline CDR1 is SGHTA and CDR2 is FQGNSA. CDR3 loop: CASSLVAGNTEAFF. Written as DNA, the CDR3 is TGTGCCAGCAGCTTAGTGGCCGGCAACACTGAAGCTTTCTTT. Complete variable domain (other parts from reference TRBV7-2 and TRBJ1-1): GAGVSQSPSNKVTEKGKDVELRCDPISGHTALYWYRQSLGQGLEFLIYFQGNSAPDKSGLPSDRFSAERTGGSVSTLTIQRTQQEDSAVYLCASSLVAGNTEAFFGQGTRLTVV.

The chain is built from TRBV6-5 and TRBJ2-7, with D perhaps TRBD2 (5 bases). Germline CDR1 is MNHEY and CDR2 is SVGAGI. The CDR3 is made up of 12 amino acids. V lost 8 bases and J lost 0, with 8 bases in between. CDR3 protein: CASRGNSYEQYF. The DNA of the CDR3 is TGTGCCAGCCGAGGGAACTCCTACGAGCAGTACTTC.

The gene calls are TRBV28 and TRBJ1-5, with D possibly matching TRBD1 (5 bases). This CDR3 contains 15 residues. Trimming removed 2 bases at V and 6 bases at J, with 14 bases between. Germline CDR1 and CDR2: MDHEN and SYDVKM. CDR3 nucleotide sequence: TGTGCCAGCAGTTTACGGGGACTCGGTCGTCAGCCCCAGCATTTT. It translates to CASSLRGLGRQPQHF. The full variable domain, its missing parts supplied by reference TRBV28 and TRBJ1-5, is DVKVTQSSRYLVKRTGEKVFLECVQDMDHENMFWYRQDPGLGLRLIYFSYDVKMKEKGDIPEGYSVSREKKERFSLILESASTNQTSMYLCASSLRGLGRQPQHFGDGTRLSIL.

V usage is TRBV6-1 and J usage is TRBJ1-2, with D possibly being TRBD1 (6 bases). The CDR3 spans 14 residues. Trimming took off 6 bases at V and 2 bases at J, with 13 bases between the two ends. The germline V gene encodes CDR1 MNHNS and CDR2 SASEGT. For the CDR3, the DNA is TGTGCCAGCAGCTCCACAGGGTTCAACTATGGCTACACCTTC. As protein: CASSSTGFNYGYTF.

This clonotype was counted a few times. The chain couples TRBV2 to TRBJ2-5, with D perhaps assigned TRBD1 or TRBD2 (5 bases each). V was pared by 7 bases and J by 2 bases, with 11 bases between. The CDR3 runs to 13 residues. The germline gives CDR1 SNHLY, CDR2 FYNNEI. The CDR3 sequence: CASTPEGQETQYF. The DNA of the CDR3 is TGTGCCAGCACCCCCGAGGGGCAAGAGACCCAGTACTTC.

There are a few counts of this clonotype. The chain has TRBV7-2 and TRBJ2-7, with D perhaps matching TRBD2 (5 bases). Between the trimmed V and J ends, which lost 5 bases and 0 bases, there was a span of 11 bases. Germline assignment: CDR1 SGHTA and CDR2 FQGNSA. This CDR3 region has 14 residues. The CDR3 DNA reads as TGTGCCAGCAGCATTAGCGCCGTCTCCTACGAGCAGTACTTC. It encodes CASSISAVSYEQYF.

This clonotype appeared a few times. V and J are TRBV7-2 and TRBJ1-1; D remains ambiguous. The germline CDR1 and CDR2 sequences are SGHTA and FQGNSA. V dropped 2 bases and J dropped 8 bases, with 9 bases sitting between them. This CDR3 region has 12 residues. The CDR3 nucleotides are TGTGCCAGCAGCTTATATGAGGGCGAAGCTTTCTTT. Protein product: CASSLYEGEAFF.

This clonotype turned up a few times. The chain joins TRBV20-1 to TRBJ1-4; no definite D call. Germline V lookup: CDR1 DFQATT, CDR2 SNEGSKA (reference sequence). Trimming stripped 6 bases from V and 4 bases from J, with 6 bases between. The CDR3 is 11 amino acids. The CDR3 reads CSARRNEKLFF. The CDR3 nucleotides are TGCAGTGCCCGCCGTAATGAAAAACTGTTTTTT.

This chain connects TRBV20-1 to TRBJ2-1, with D possibly matching TRBD2 (5 bases). The germline CDR1 and CDR2 sequences are DFQATT and SNEGSKA (reference sequence). This CDR3 contains 17 residues. V dropped 3 bases and J dropped 0 bases, with 18 bases sitting between them. CDR3 residues: CSASPPRGLSSYNEQFF. CDR3 nucleotides: TGCAGTGCTAGCCCGCCTCGAGGGCTGAGCTCCTACAATGAGCAGTTCTTC.

This clonotype appeared a few times. The genes are TRBV11-3 and TRBJ2-2; D remains ambiguous. The CDR3 covers 13 residues. Trimming left V 3 bases short and J 9 bases short, with 11 bases between. Germline lookup yields CDR1 SGHNT and CDR2 YENEEA. The CDR3 region is CASSFLPGRELFF. CDR3 coding DNA: TGTGCCAGCAGCTTTCTCCCCGGTAGGGAGCTGTTTTTT.

This clonotype was observed a few times. The rearrangement uses TRBV29-1 and TRBJ2-3; 11 positions agree with TRBD2. The CDR3 consists of 13 residues. V trimming: 7 bases; J trimming: 6 bases; junction bases outside the gene matches: 6. Germline V gene data show CDR1 as SQVTM and CDR2 as ANQGSEA. Written as DNA, the CDR3 is TGCAGCGCCGGGACTAGCGGCATGGATACGCAGTATTTT. Its protein is CSAGTSGMDTQYF.

This clonotype has a single count. The chain couples TRBV10-1 to TRBJ2-3, with TRBD2 matching 10 bases. Germline lookup yields CDR1 WNHNN and CDR2 SYGVQD (reference sequence). The CDR3 totals 13 residues. With 6 bases clipped from V and 5 bases from J, the junction kept 2 bases outside the gene matches. For the CDR3, the DNA is TGCGCCAGCAGGGCTAGCGGGGGAGATACGCAGTATTTT. As protein: CASRASGGDTQYF.

This chain joins TRBV20-1 and TRBJ1-1; a weak D match, TRBD1 (6 bases). Germline CDR1 DFQATT, CDR2 SNEGSKA (reference sequence). This CDR3 spans 11 amino acids. Trimming took 4 bases from V and 9 from J, leaving 12 bases between them. CDR3 sequence (DNA): TGCAGTGCTACCGGGGGCAGTCAAGCTTTCTTT. It is translated as CSATGGSQAFF.

This clonotype was counted at least ten times. The V gene is TRBV30, the J gene TRBJ2-7; D not certain. From germline, CDR1 is GTSNPN and CDR2 SVGIG (reference sequence). The CDR3 contains 11 residues. Trimming left V 1 base short and J 6 bases short, with 7 bases between. The chain's CDR3 is CAWSGSAEQYF. The CDR3 bases are TGTGCCTGGAGTGGTAGTGCCGAGCAGTACTTC.

This clonotype came up a few times. The chain combines TRBV5-1 with TRBJ2-1; 8 bases are shared with TRBD2. V lost 4 bases and J lost 1; bases outside the gene matches: 4. CDR1 and CDR2 from the germline V gene are SGHRS and YFSETQ. The CDR3 consists of 15 residues. This CDR3 is CASSLSGTSYNEQFF. The CDR3 DNA reads as TGCGCCAGCAGCCTTAGCGGGACTTCCTACAATGAGCAGTTCTTC. Full variable domain (rest looked up from reference TRBV5-1 and TRBJ2-1): KAGVTQTPRYLIKTRGQQVTLSCSPISGHRSVSWYQQTPGQGLQFLFEYFSETQRNKGNFPGRFSGRQFSNSRSEMNVSTLELGDSALYLCASSLSGTSYNEQFFGPGTRLTVL.

This clonotype was seen more than once but under ten times. The chain joins TRBV6-1 to TRBJ1-4; 7 positions agree with TRBD1. With 8 bases clipped from V and 5 bases from J, the junction kept 11 bases outside the gene matches. CDR3 length: 15 residues. Germline CDR1 is MNHNS and CDR2 is SASEGT. The CDR3 DNA reads TGTGCCAGCCGGGACAGCCCGAGGGGGAATGAAAAACTGTTTTTT. Translation: CASRDSPRGNEKLFF.

This sequence joins TRBV11-2 and TRBJ2-7; D is unclear. The CDR3 spans 14 residues. The germline V and J ends were trimmed by 1 base and 3 bases, with 10 bases remaining between them. CDR1 is SGHAT, CDR2 FQNNGV, per germline. CDR3 bases: TGTGCCAGCAGCTTAGGGGCAGCCTTCTACGAGCAGTACTTC. Translated: CASSLGAAFYEQYF.

The CDR3 region is CASSLVTGAGGEKLFF. CDR3 bases: TGCGCCAGCAGCTTGGTTACAGGGGCCGGGGGTGAAAAACTGTTTTTT. The rearrangement links TRBV5-1 to TRBJ1-4; 7 positions match TRBD1. Germline CDR1 SGHRS, CDR2 YFSETQ. This CDR3 has 16 residues. V lost 0 bases and J lost 7; bases outside the gene matches: 9.

The V and J genes are TRBV20-1 and TRBJ1-1; no firm D call. This CDR3 contains 15 residues. CDR1 is DFQATT and CDR2 is SNEGSKA in the germline V gene (reference sequence). V was pared by 5 bases and J by 2 bases, with 18 bases between. CDR3 sequence: CSAPAPGLGNTEAFF. The DNA of the CDR3 is TGCAGTGCTCCGGCCCCCGGGTTAGGTAACACTGAAGCTTTCTTT.

This clonotype was picked up a small number of times. The rearrangement joins TRBV12-3 or TRBV12-4 to TRBJ1-2, with TRBD1 matching 7 bases. The CDR3 sequence is 15 residues long. V lost 5 bases, J lost 10 bases, and 16 bases stayed unmatched. The CDR3 region is CASSPPTGLLRDYTF. CDR3 bases: TGTGCCAGCAGTCCCCCGACAGGGCTATTGCGAGACTACACCTTC.

This clonotype appeared many times. The chain has TRBV24-1 and TRBJ2-3; 9 bases agree with TRBD1. V trimming: 3 bases; J trimming: 6 bases; junction bases outside the gene matches: 9. The CDR3 extends over 16 amino acids. Per germline, CDR1 KGHDR and CDR2 SFDVKD. CDR3 residues: CATSDGQGRRADTQYF. The CDR3 bases are TGTGCCACCAGTGATGGACAGGGGCGACGTGCGGATACGCAGTATTTT.

The genes are TRBV15 and TRBJ2-3; 9 positions agree with TRBD2. The CDR3 spans 14 residues. Germline assignment: CDR1 LNHNV and CDR2 YYDKDF (reference sequence). The J segment lost 3 bases and the V segment lost 8 bases, leaving 6 bases of the junction unmatched. CDR3 residues: CATSSSGRTDTQYF. CDR3 nucleotides: TGTGCCACCTCTAGTAGCGGGAGAACAGATACGCAGTATTTT.

This clonotype was seen a handful of times. This chain connects TRBV27 to TRBJ2-2, with 7 bases aligning to TRBD2. The CDR3 totals 17 residues. With 5 bases clipped from V and 0 bases from J, the junction kept 9 bases outside the gene matches. Looked up from germline, CDR1 is MNHEY and CDR2 is SMNVEV (reference sequence). This CDR3 is CASSPWGGTPNTGELFF. The DNA of the CDR3 is TGTGCCAGCAGTCCATGGGGGGGGACCCCGAACACCGGGGAGCTGTTTTTT.

This clonotype was seen only a few times. The V call is TRBV7-9, the J call TRBJ1-2, with TRBD1 matching over 8 bases. Germline assignment: CDR1 SEHNR and CDR2 FQNEAQ (reference sequence). CDR3 length equals 18 residues. V was clipped by 2 bases and J by 5 bases; unmatched bases: 16. The CDR3 sequence is CASSLSPLWTGPAYGYTF. DNA for the CDR3: TGTGCCAGCAGCTTATCCCCCCTTTGGACAGGGCCGGCTTATGGCTACACCTTC.